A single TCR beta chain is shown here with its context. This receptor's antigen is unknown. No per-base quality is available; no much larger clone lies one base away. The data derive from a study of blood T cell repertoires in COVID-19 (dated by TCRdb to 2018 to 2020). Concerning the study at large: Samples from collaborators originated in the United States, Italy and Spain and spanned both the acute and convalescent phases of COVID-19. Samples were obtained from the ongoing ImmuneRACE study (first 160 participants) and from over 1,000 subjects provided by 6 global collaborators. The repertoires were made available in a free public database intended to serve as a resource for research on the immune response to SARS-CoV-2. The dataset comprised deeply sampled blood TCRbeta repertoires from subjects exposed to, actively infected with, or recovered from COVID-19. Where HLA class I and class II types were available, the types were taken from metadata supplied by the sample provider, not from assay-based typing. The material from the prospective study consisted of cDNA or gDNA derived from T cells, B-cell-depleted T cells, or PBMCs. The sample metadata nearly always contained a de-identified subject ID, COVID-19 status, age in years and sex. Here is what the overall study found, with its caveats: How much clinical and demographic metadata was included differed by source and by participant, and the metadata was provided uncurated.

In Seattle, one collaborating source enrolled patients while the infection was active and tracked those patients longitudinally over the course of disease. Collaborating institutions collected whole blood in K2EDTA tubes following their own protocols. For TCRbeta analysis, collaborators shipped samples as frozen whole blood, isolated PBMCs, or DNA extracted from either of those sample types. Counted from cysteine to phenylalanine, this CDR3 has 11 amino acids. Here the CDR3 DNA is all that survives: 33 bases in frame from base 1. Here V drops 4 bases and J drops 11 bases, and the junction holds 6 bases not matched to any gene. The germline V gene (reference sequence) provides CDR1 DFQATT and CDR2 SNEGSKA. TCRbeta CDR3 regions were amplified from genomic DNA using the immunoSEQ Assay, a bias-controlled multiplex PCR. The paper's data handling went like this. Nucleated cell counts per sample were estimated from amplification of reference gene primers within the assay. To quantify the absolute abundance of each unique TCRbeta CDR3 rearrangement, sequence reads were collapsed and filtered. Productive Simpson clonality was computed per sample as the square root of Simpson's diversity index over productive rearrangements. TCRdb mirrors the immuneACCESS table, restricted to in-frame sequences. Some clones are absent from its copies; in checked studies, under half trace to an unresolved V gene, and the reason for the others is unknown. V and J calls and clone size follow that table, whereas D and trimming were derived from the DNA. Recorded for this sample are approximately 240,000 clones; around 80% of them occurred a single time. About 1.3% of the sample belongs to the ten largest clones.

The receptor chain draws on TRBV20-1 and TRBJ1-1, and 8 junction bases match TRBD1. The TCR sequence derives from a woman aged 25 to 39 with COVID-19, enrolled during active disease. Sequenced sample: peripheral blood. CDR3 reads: CSATYGDRAFF. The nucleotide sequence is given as TGCAGTGCTACTTACGGGGACAGGGCTTTCTTT.